By share, the clone carrying this T cell receptor beta chain ranks as medium-sized (0.01 to 0.1%). The antigen is not known. The data stem from a study of spatial heterogeneity in lung cancer. Study observations and caveats: Tumor mutation counts were tracked by expanded intratumoral alpha and beta TCR counts.

Indicated time point: sample taken at primary tumor resection. TCRs were sequenced from unsorted whole RNA of tumor, nontumor lung or PBMC. From germline, CDR1 is SEHNR and CDR2 FQNEAQ (reference sequence). Germline trimming cut 3 bases from V and 3 bases from J; bases unmatched to any gene: 2. This CDR3 is built from 14 residues. Every TCR cDNA molecule bore its own unique molecular identifier. From the 5' RACE reads, TCRdb called clonotypes with MiXCR, one entry per CDR3 protein. The table lists about 7,400 distinct CDR3 sequences, about 14% of them singletons, with approximately 10% in the top ten.

The genes are TRBV7-9 and TRBJ2-3; TRBD2 agrees at 8 bases. The sequencing used lung tumor tissue, collected at surgery. The sequence was obtained from a female donor with early-stage non-small cell lung cancer. The CDR3 spells CASSLAGGTDTQYF. The CDR3 DNA sequence: TGTGCCAGCAGCTTGGCGGGGGGAACAGATACGCAGTATTTT.